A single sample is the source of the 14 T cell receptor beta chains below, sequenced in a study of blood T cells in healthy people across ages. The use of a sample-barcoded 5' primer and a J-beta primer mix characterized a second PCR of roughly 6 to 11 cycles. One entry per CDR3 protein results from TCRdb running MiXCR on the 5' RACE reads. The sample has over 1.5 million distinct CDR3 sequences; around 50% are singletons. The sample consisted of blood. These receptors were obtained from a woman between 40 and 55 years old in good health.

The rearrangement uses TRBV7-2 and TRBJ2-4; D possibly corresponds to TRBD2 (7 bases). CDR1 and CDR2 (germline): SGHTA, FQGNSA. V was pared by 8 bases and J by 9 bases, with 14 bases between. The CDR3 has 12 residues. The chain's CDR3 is CASGGALSIQYF. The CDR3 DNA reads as TGTGCCAGCGGGGGGGCCTTGTCCATTCAGTACTTC.

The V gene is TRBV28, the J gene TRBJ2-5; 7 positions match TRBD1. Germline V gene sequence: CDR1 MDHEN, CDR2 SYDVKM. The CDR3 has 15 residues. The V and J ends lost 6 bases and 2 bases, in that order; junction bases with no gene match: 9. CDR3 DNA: TGTGCCAGCAGACCCGGGACAGAGCGTCAAGAGACCCAGTACTTC. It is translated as CASRPGTERQETQYF.

The CDR3 loop reads CASRRRTSGGQETQYF. The CDR3 coding sequence is TGTGCCAGCAGGAGGCGTACTAGCGGGGGTCAAGAGACCCAGTACTTC. The gene calls are TRBV6-2 or TRBV6-3 and TRBJ2-5; 11 bases match TRBD2. V trimming: 6 bases; J trimming: 2 bases; junction bases outside the gene matches: 8. Germline CDR1 reads MNHEY; CDR2 reads SVGEGT. The CDR3 totals 16 residues.

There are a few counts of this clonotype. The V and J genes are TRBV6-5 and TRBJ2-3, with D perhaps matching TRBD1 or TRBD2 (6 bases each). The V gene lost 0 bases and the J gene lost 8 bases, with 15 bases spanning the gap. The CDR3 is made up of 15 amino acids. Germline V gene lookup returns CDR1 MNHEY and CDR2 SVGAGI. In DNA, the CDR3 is TGTGCCAGCAGTTACTCGAGTACGGGGGCAGGTACGCAGTATTTT. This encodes CASSYSSTGAGTQYF.

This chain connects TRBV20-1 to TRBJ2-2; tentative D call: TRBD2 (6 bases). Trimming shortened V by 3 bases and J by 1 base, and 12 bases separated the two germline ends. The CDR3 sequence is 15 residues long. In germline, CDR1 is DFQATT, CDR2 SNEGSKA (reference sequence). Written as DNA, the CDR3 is TGCAGTGCTAGTCCCTGGCGGGAGAACACCGGGGAGCTGTTTTTT. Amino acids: CSASPWRENTGELFF.

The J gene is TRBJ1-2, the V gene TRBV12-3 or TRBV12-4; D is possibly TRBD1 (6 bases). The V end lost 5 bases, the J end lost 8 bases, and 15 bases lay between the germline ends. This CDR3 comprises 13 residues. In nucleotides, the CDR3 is TGTGCCAGCAGTCTTTTGGAGGGGGGAGGCTACACCTTC. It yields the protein CASSLLEGGGYTF.

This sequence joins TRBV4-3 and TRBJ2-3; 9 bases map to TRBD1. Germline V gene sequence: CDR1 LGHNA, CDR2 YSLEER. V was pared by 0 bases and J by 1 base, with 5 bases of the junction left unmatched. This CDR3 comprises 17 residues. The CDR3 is CASSQDLWTGGTDTQYF. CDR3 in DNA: TGCGCCAGCAGCCAAGATTTGTGGACAGGGGGCACAGATACGCAGTATTTT.

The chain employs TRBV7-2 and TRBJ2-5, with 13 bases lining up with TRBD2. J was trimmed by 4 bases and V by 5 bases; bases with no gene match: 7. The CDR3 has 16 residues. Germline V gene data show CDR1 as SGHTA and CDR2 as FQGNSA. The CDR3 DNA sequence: TGTGCCAGCAGCCAGACTAGCGGGGGGCCCCGAGAGACCCAGTACTTC. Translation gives CASSQTSGGPRETQYF.

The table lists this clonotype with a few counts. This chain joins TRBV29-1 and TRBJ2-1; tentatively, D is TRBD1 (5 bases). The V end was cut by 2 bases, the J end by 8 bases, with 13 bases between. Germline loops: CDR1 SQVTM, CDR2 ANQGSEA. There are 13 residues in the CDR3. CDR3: CSVERGATDEQFF. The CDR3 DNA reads TGCAGCGTTGAACGCGGTGCGACAGATGAGCAGTTCTTC.

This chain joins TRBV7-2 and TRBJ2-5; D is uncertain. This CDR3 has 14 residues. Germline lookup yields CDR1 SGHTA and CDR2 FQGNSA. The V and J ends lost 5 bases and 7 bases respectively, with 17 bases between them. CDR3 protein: CASSLFGPEVTQYF. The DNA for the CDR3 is TGTGCCAGCAGCCTATTCGGGCCAGAGGTGACCCAGTACTTC.

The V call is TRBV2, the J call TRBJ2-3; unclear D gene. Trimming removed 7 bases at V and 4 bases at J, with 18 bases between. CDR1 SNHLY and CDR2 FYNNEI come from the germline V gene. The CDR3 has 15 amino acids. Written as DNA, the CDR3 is TGTGCCAGCAAGAGTGTGGTTTTTAAGCCAGATACGCAGTATTTT. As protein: CASKSVVFKPDTQYF.

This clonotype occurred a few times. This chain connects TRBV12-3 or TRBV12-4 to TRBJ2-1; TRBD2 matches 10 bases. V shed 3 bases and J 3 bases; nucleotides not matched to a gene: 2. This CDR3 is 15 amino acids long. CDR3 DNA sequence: TGTGCCAGCAGTTTCCAGCGGGGGGGCTACAATGAGCAGTTCTTC. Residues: CASSFQRGGYNEQFF.

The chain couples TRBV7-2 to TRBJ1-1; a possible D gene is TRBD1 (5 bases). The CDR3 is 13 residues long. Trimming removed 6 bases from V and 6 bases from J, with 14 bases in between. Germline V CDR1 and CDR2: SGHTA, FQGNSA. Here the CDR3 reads CASRFTGEAEAFF. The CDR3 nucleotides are TGTGCCAGCAGGTTTACAGGTGAAGCTGAAGCTTTCTTT. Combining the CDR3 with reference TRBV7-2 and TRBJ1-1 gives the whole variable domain GAGVSQSPSNKVTEKGKDVELRCDPISGHTALYWYRQSLGQGLEFLIYFQGNSAPDKSGLPSDRFSAERTGGSVSTLTIQRTQQEDSAVYLCASRFTGEAEAFFGQGTRLTVV.

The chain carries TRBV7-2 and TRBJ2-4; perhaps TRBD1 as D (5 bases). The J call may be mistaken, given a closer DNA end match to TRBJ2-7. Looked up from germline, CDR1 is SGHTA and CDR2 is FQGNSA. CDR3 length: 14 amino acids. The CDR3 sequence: CASSNQGKGYEQYF. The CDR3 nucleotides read TGTGCCAGCAGTAACCAGGGAAAAGGGTACGAGCAGTACTTC.